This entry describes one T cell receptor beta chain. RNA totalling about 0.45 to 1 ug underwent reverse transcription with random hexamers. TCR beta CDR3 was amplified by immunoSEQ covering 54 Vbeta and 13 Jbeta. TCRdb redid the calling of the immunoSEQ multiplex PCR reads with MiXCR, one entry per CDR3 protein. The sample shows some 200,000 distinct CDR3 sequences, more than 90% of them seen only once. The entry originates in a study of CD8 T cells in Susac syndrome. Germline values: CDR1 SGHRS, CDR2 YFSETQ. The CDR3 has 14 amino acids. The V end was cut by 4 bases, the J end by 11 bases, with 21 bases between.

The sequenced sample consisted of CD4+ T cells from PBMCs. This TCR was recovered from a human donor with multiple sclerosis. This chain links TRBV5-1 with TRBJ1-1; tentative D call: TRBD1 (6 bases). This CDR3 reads CASSPGTSEVRAFF. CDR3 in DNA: TGCGCCAGCAGCCCCGGGACATCTGAAGTTAGGGCTTTCTTT.